This TCR beta chain was sequenced during a study of blood T cell repertoires in COVID-19. The assay was immunoSEQ multiplex PCR, and TCRdb's table has in-frame clones only and misses some. The repertoire holds some 230,000 clones, with around 82% as singletons. In germline, CDR1 is MGHRA, CDR2 YSYEKL. This CDR3 comprises 14 residues. V lost 4 bases and J 1 base, leaving 11 bases between the germline ends. The clonotype was recovered from a woman in her thirties who had recovered from COVID-19. The chain has TRBV4-1 and TRBJ2-7, with D possibly TRBD2 on 5 matching bases. The sample taken for sequencing was peripheral blood. CDR3 in DNA: TGCGCCAGCAGCCCTCTGGACTTTTCCTACGAGCAGTACTTC. It is translated as CASSPLDFSYEQYF.